These 23 T cell receptor beta chains came from one sample sequenced in a study of blood T cell repertoires in COVID-19. Assay used: immunoSEQ multiplex PCR; TCRdb lists only in-frame clones, some missing. Here the sample spans approximately 35,000 clones, 80% to 90% being singletons. Sequencing was done on a sample of peripheral blood. These receptors all stem from a woman in her 70s with active COVID-19.

This clone has a single count. The V gene is TRBV7-9, the J gene TRBJ2-3, with 15 nucleotides matching TRBD2. The V gene end was trimmed by 5 bases and the J gene end by 3 bases; junction bases not matched to a gene: 3. CDR3 length equals 16 residues. Germline-derived CDR1 and CDR2 are SEHNR and FQNEAQ (reference sequence). CDR3 nucleotides: TGTGCCAGCAGCCGAGGGACTAGCGGGGGGACAGATACGCAGTATTTT. Translating it yields CASSRGTSGGTDTQYF.

Only one count was recorded for this clone. The gene calls are TRBV28 and TRBJ2-7; 8 bases line up with TRBD1. The CDR3 runs 14 residues. CDR1 and CDR2 (germline): MDHEN, SYDVKM. The V segment lost 7 bases and the J segment 4 bases; nucleotides outside the gene matches: 9. The CDR3 loop is CASTETGVSYEQYF. CDR3 sequence (DNA): TGTGCCAGCACCGAGACAGGGGTTTCTTACGAGCAGTACTTC.

The chain is built from TRBV6-5 and TRBJ2-5; 7 bases fit TRBD2. Germline CDR1 is MNHEY and CDR2 is SVGAGI. The length of the CDR3 is 15 residues. Trimming removed 8 bases from V and 1 base from J; junction bases left unmatched: 10. The CDR3 bases are TGTGCCAGCGGGTTGGCGGGGGTCCTCCAAGAGACCCAGTACTTC. Translated: CASGLAGVLQETQYF.

The chain employs TRBV7-2 and TRBJ1-6, with D uncertain. Germline CDR1 is SGHTA and CDR2 is FQGNSA. The CDR3 totals 12 residues. Between the trimmed V and J ends, which lost 2 bases and 14 bases, there was a span of 10 bases. As DNA, the CDR3 is TGTGCCAGCAGCTTACTAGGTCGGGCCCTCCACTTT. It is translated as CASSLLGRALHF.

In nucleotides, the CDR3 is TGTGCCAGCAGCCAAGAAGCAGGGAGGGCTGAAGCTTTCTTT. Translating gives CASSQEAGRAEAFF. The gene calls are TRBV14 and TRBJ1-1; TRBD1 is a possible D gene (5 bases). The germline gives CDR1 SGHDN, CDR2 FVKESK. Deletions cut 0 bases from V and 6 bases from J, with 11 bases between. The CDR3 covers 14 residues. The full variable domain, rest sourced from reference TRBV14 and TRBJ1-1, is EAGVTQFPSHSVIEKGQTVTLRCDPISGHDNLYWYRRVMGKEIKFLLHFVKESKQDESGMPNNRFLAERTGGTYSTLKVQPAELEDSGVYFCASSQEAGRAEAFFGQGTRLTVV.

The gene calls are TRBV27 and TRBJ1-1; maybe TRBD1 (6 bases). The germline gives CDR1 MNHEY, CDR2 SMNVEV (reference sequence). The CDR3 length is 15 residues. V lost 3 bases to trimming and J lost 1 base, with 12 bases between them. CDR3 bases: TGTGCCAGCAGTTTCTCGGGCAGGGGGAACACTGAAGCTTTCTTT. Residues: CASSFSGRGNTEAFF.

The V gene is TRBV6-5, the J gene TRBJ2-7; 9 nucleotides align to TRBD1. The CDR3 has 13 residues. The ends lost 7 bases at V and 5 bases at J; junction bases unmatched: 6. Per the germline V gene, CDR1 is MNHEY and CDR2 is SVGAGI. The DNA for the CDR3 is TGTGCCAGCACCCCGGGGACAGGGAACGAGCAGTACTTC. As protein: CASTPGTGNEQYF.

This chain connects TRBV7-9 to TRBJ2-7, with D possibly TRBD2 on 7 matching bases. V dropped 3 bases and J dropped 2 bases, with 11 bases sitting between them. The CDR3 extends over 14 amino acids. Germline CDR1 reads SEHNR; CDR2 reads FQNEAQ (reference sequence). CDR3 sequence: CASSFQGGAYEQYF. DNA of the CDR3: TGTGCCAGCAGCTTTCAAGGGGGGGCCTACGAGCAGTACTTC. The full variable domain, rest sourced from reference TRBV7-9 and TRBJ2-7, is DTGVSQNPRHKITKRGQNVTFRCDPISEHNRLYWYRQTLGQGPEFLTYFQNEAQLEKSRLLSDRFSAERPKGSFSTLEIQRTEQGDSAMYLCASSFQGGAYEQYFGPGTRLTVT.

As to this clone: The identical CDR3 is also encoded by other nucleotide sequences in the sample. The genes are TRBV10-3 and TRBJ2-7, with 7 bases aligning to TRBD1. This CDR3 region has 13 residues. CDR1 and CDR2 (germline): ENHRY, SYGVKD. V lost 2 bases and J lost 5; bases outside the gene matches: 3. CDR3 DNA sequence: TGTGCCATCAGTGAGAGGGGGCAAGACGAGCAGTACTTC. This sequence encodes CAISERGQDEQYF.

This chain links TRBV19 with TRBJ2-2; 9 positions agree with TRBD2. Germline CDR1 LNHDA, CDR2 SQIVND (reference sequence). Losses at the gene ends were 7 bases for V and 4 bases for J; bases not matched to a gene: 10. The CDR3 consists of 16 residues. As DNA, the CDR3 is TGTGCCAGTACCGATGCGGGGGGGCCTCCCACCGGGGAGCTGTTTTTT. Translated: CASTDAGGPPTGELFF.

The V and J genes are TRBV7-9 and TRBJ1-2, with 10 bases matching TRBD1. Germline V CDR1 and CDR2: SEHNR, FQNEAQ (reference sequence). V was pared by 4 bases and J by 4 bases, with 6 bases of the junction left unmatched. This CDR3 has 15 amino acids. The CDR3: CASSYGTGDGYGYTF. The DNA for the CDR3 is TGTGCCAGCAGCTACGGGACAGGGGACGGCTATGGCTACACCTTC.

The genes are TRBV5-4 and TRBJ1-2; weak D call: TRBD1 (5 bases). Trimming took off 4 bases at V and 7 bases at J, with 11 bases between the two ends. The CDR3 is 12 residues long. CDR1 is SGHNT, CDR2 YYREEE, per germline (reference sequence). The CDR3: CASSADSSGYTF. The DNA for the CDR3 is TGTGCCAGCAGCGCTGACAGTAGTGGCTACACCTTC.

The chain carries TRBV4-2 and TRBJ2-3; 11 bases are shared with TRBD2. The junction had 7 bases not matched to a gene; V was cut back by 0 bases and J by 5 bases. Germline V gene data show CDR1 as LGHNA and CDR2 as YNFKEQ. CDR3 length equals 17 residues. CDR3 nucleotides: TGTGCCAGCAGCCAAGAGAGTAGCGGGGGGGCTGGAGATACGCAGTATTTT. Translation: CASSQESSGGAGDTQYF.

The V and J genes are TRBV6-5 and TRBJ1-1; possible D gene TRBD1, 5 bases. V was cut by 9 bases and J by 5 bases, with 13 bases left in between. The CDR3 covers 12 residues. The germline CDR1 and CDR2 sequences are MNHEY and SVGAGI. In DNA, the CDR3 is TGTGCCAGTGCGGGCGGGGGAACTGAAGCTTTCTTT. This encodes CASAGGGTEAFF.

The chain recombines TRBV18 with TRBJ2-3; 13 bases fit TRBD2. This CDR3 region has 17 residues. Per the germline V gene, CDR1 is KGHSH and CDR2 is LQKENI. V was pared by 0 bases and J by 8 bases, with 8 bases of the junction left unmatched. The CDR3 bases are TGTGCCAGCTCACCACCCGGGACTAGCGGGGCTCGTGGTACGCAGTATTTT. Protein: CASSPPGTSGARGTQYF.

The chain links TRBV7-8 to TRBJ2-1; no firm D call. V was trimmed by 3 bases and J by 2 bases, leaving 8 bases between them. CDR1 and CDR2 (germline): SGHVS, FQNEAQ. The CDR3 has 14 residues. DNA for the CDR3: TGTGCCAGCAGCTTTTTTGGGCCCTACAATGAGCAGTTCTTC. Its translation is CASSFFGPYNEQFF.

The V and J genes are TRBV3-1 (or the pseudogene TRBV3-2) and TRBJ1-6; weak D call: TRBD1 (6 bases). V was shortened by 4 bases and J by 10 bases, with 14 bases between the two germline ends. The CDR3 has 14 amino acids. The germline V gene has CDR1 LGHDT and CDR2 YNNKEL (reference sequence). In DNA form, the CDR3 reads TGTGCCAGCAGCCCCCAGGGGCTGGGGTCACCCCTCCACTTT. Protein: CASSPQGLGSPLHF.

This clone was detected only a few times. The chain uses TRBV7-8 and TRBJ2-1, with 10 positions matching TRBD2. Germline V gene data show CDR1 as SGHVS and CDR2 as FQNEAQ. CDR3 size: 15 residues. The ends lost 5 bases at V and 1 base at J; junction bases unmatched: 2. The CDR3 reads CASSRLAGSYNEQFF. The CDR3 DNA follows: TGTGCCAGCAGCAGACTAGCGGGTTCCTACAATGAGCAGTTCTTC.

The CDR3: CASSFGDLREYF. As DNA, the CDR3 is TGTGCCAGCAGTTTTGGAGATTTACGGGAGTACTTC. The chain links TRBV5-4 to TRBJ2-4; no clear D gene. The CDR3 spans 12 residues. V gave up 5 bases and J gave up 14 bases, with 17 bases separating them. Germline CDR1 and CDR2: SGHNT and YYREEE (reference sequence).

V usage is TRBV19 and J usage is TRBJ2-3, with 9 bases that match TRBD2. Unmatched junction bases numbered 8, after V lost 8 bases and J lost 2 bases. Germline V CDR1 and CDR2: LNHDA, SQIVND (reference sequence). This CDR3 region has 15 residues. The chain's CDR3 is CASVGLAGNTDTQYF. The CDR3 nucleotides read TGTGCCAGTGTGGGGCTAGCGGGGAACACAGATACGCAGTATTTT.

The chain is built from TRBV18 and TRBJ2-7, with D maybe TRBD1 (6 bases). The CDR3 consists of 13 residues. V shed 3 bases and J shed 3 bases, with 9 bases lying between them. Germline assignment: CDR1 KGHSH and CDR2 LQKENI. CDR3 DNA sequence: TGTGCCAGCTCACCGCAGGGGTACTACGAGCAGTACTTC. Translated, it gives CASSPQGYYEQYF.

The V gene is TRBV11-2, the J gene TRBJ2-1, with TRBD1 identical over 9 bases. V lost 5 bases to trimming and J lost 8 bases; unmatched junction nucleotides: 10. The CDR3 extends over 15 amino acids. Germline V lookup: CDR1 SGHAT, CDR2 FQNNGV. The CDR3 sequence: CASSPSQGAYDEQFF. The CDR3 DNA follows: TGTGCCAGCAGCCCGTCACAGGGGGCTTATGATGAGCAGTTCTTC.

The count of this clone is one. V and J are TRBV7-9 and TRBJ1-5; 7 positions match TRBD1. The V segment lost 5 bases and the J segment 2 bases; nucleotides outside the gene matches: 6. The CDR3 has 15 residues. Germline lookup yields CDR1 SEHNR and CDR2 FQNEAQ (reference sequence). CDR3 bases: TGTGCCAGCAGCAAAGACAGGGTGGGCAATCAGCCCCAGCATTTT. Protein: CASSKDRVGNQPQHF.